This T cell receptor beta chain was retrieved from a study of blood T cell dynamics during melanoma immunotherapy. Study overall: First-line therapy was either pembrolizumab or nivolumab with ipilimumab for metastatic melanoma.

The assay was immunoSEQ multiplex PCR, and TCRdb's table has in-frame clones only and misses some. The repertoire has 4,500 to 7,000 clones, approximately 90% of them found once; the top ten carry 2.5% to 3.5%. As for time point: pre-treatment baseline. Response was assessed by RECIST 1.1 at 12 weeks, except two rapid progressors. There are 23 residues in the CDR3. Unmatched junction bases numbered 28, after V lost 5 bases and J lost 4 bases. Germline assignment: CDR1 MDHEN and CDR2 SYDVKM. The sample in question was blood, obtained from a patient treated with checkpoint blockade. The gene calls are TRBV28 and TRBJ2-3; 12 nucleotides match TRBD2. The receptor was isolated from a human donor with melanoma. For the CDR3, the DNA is TGTGCCAGCAGTCAAGGACTACTTGGAAGCCTAGGTCTAGCGGGAGGGCCGTCAGATACGCAGTATTTT. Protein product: CASSQGLLGSLGLAGGPSDTQYF.